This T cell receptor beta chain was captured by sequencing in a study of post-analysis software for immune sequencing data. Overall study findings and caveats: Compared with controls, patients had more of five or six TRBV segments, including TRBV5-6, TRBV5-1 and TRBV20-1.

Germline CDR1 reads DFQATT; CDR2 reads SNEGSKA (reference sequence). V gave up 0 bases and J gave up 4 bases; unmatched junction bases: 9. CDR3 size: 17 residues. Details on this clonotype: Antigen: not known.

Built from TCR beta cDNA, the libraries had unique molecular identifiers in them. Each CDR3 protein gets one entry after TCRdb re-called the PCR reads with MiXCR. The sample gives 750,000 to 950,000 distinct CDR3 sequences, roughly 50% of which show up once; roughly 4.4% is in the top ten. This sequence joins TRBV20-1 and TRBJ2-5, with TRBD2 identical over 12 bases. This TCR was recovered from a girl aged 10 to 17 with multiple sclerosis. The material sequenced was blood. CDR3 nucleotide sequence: TGCAGTGCTAGAGATGTAGCTAGCGGGGGGGCTATAGAGACCCAGTACTTC. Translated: CSARDVASGGAIETQYF.